This T cell receptor beta chain was found in a study of T cell repertoires in cytomegalovirus infection. TCRdb redid the calling of the reads with MiXCR, one entry per CDR3 protein. There are over 50,000 distinct CDR3 sequences in the sample; around 21% occur only once, and roughly two thirds lies in the top ten. Turning to this clonotype: The antigen is not known.

Germline V gene data show CDR1 as MNHEY and CDR2 as SVGEGT. V lost 0 bases, J lost 3 bases, and 12 bases stayed unmatched. The CDR3 consists of 19 residues. Study results and limitations: CMV carriers with the relevant HLA were identified by cumulative public TCR beta family frequency. Dominant in the ex vivo response were TCR beta clonotypes restricted by HLA-C and specific for CMV.

This specimen was CD8+ T cells from cultured PBMCs, taken from culture after CMV antigen stimulation. V and J are TRBV6-2 or TRBV6-3 and TRBJ2-1, with TRBD1 identical over 9 bases. The TCR originated in a human donor in good health (CMV status not recorded). Some clones in this sample may be carry-over from other donors' samples. The CDR3 DNA follows: TGTGCCAGCAGTTACTCGGGGGACAGGGAACATCTCTTCTACAATGAGCAGTTCTTC. Protein sequence: CASSYSGDREHLFYNEQFF.